This T cell receptor (beta chain) was observed in a study of radiotherapy plus CTLA-4 blockade in lung cancer. TCRdb keeps only in-frame clones here, not all; method: immunoSEQ multiplex PCR. The table lists fewer than 140,000 clones, about 85% of them singletons. The CDR3 has 16 amino acids. Between the trimmed V and J ends, which lost 5 bases and 0 bases, there was a span of 14 bases. Germline values: CDR1 SGHRS, CDR2 YFSETQ. To note about this clone: Its antigen remains unknown.

Points from the study as a whole: Peripheral blood showed expansion of tumor-derived TCR clones after radiotherapy and ipilimumab.

The origin of this receptor is a human donor with non-small cell lung cancer that progressed on radiotherapy plus ipilimumab. Some clones in this sample may be carry-over from other donors' samples. Specimen: peripheral blood, collected from a patient treated with radiotherapy plus ipilimumab. This chain links TRBV5-1 with TRBJ2-2; D not resolved. The CDR3 is CASSLRSEANTGELFF. The CDR3 region has the DNA TGCGCCAGCAGTCTCCGATCCGAAGCGAACACCGGGGAGCTGTTTTTT.